Shown below are 14 T cell receptor beta chains from a single sample sequenced in a study of vaccination effects on CD4 cells after COVID-19. Some clones are missing from TCRdb's copy, which holds only in-frame ones; the method was immunoSEQ multiplex PCR. The sample shows tens of thousands of clones, less than 85% of them seen only once. These TCRs' antigens remain unknown. Following culture for under 12 days, CD4+ T cells were isolated. This person caught SARS-CoV-2 sometime from March to December 2020, and PCR testing confirmed the infection. Subjects were given two BNT162b2 or mRNA-1273 vaccine doses. Sample: CD4+ T cells from PBMCs cultured without peptide, taken after COVID-19 vaccination. The receptors derive from a human donor who had a prior SARS-CoV-2 infection.

In its sample, this clone was seen once. The chain joins TRBV7-9 to TRBJ2-7, with 9 nucleotides matching TRBD1. V lost 5 bases, J lost 6 bases, and 8 bases stayed unmatched. Germline V CDR1 and CDR2: SEHNR, FQNEAQ (reference sequence). The CDR3 runs 14 residues. CDR3 sequence: CASSISGTGIEQYF. Here the CDR3 DNA reads TGTGCCAGCAGCATATCCGGGACAGGGATCGAGCAGTACTTC.

The chain has TRBV11-3 and TRBJ2-7; TRBD2 aligns across 7 bases. Losses at the gene ends were 1 base for V and 6 bases for J; bases not matched to a gene: 6. This CDR3 has 14 residues. Germline CDR1 is SGHNT and CDR2 is YENEEA. The DNA for the CDR3 is TGTGCCAGCAGCTTAGGGAGGTCTAGCGGCGAGCAGTACTTC. It is translated as CASSLGRSSGEQYF.

The V gene is TRBV24-1, the J gene TRBJ2-5, with 7 bases lining up with TRBD1. Germline assignment: CDR1 KGHDR and CDR2 SFDVKD. The trim removed 3 bases at V and 5 bases at J, leaving 14 bases unmatched. This CDR3 comprises 17 residues. The CDR3 reads CATSDIRQGADGETQYF. Written as DNA, the CDR3 is TGTGCCACCAGTGATATTAGACAGGGTGCAGATGGGGAGACCCAGTACTTC.

This sequence joins TRBV20-1 and TRBJ1-1; possible D gene TRBD1, 6 bases. Germline CDR1 DFQATT, CDR2 SNEGSKA (reference sequence). With 3 bases removed from V and 1 base from J, the gap between germline ends came to 15 bases. This CDR3 comprises 15 residues. DNA of the CDR3: TGCAGTGCTAGTGATCCAGGGGCGGCGAACACTGAAGCTTTCTTT. Protein product: CSASDPGAANTEAFF.

The rearrangement links TRBV6-5 to TRBJ2-1; possible D gene TRBD2, 6 bases. V was trimmed by 0 bases and J by 4 bases, leaving 13 bases between them. Germline loops: CDR1 MNHEY, CDR2 SVGAGI. The CDR3 sequence is 16 residues long. CDR3 amino acids: CASSYSRAGRYNEQFF. DNA of the CDR3: TGTGCCAGCAGTTACTCGAGGGCGGGAAGGTACAATGAGCAGTTCTTC.

The chain employs TRBV18 and TRBJ2-5, with D uncertain. Germline values: CDR1 KGHSH, CDR2 LQKENI. The CDR3 covers 12 residues. V was clipped by 4 bases and J by 2 bases, with 5 bases between them. In DNA, the CDR3 is TGTGCCAGCTCACGCCTTCAAGAGACCCAGTACTTC. This encodes CASSRLQETQYF.

The rearrangement joins TRBV7-9 to TRBJ2-2; TRBD1 matches 8 bases. V lost 5 bases to trimming and J lost 7 bases; unmatched junction nucleotides: 9. Germline CDR1 and CDR2: SEHNR and FQNEAQ (reference sequence). The CDR3 has 15 amino acids. CDR3 in amino acids: CASSRDRTSGGELFF. CDR3 nucleotide sequence: TGTGCCAGCAGCAGGGACAGGACGTCCGGCGGGGAGCTGTTTTTT.

The chain uses TRBV10-3 and TRBJ1-2, with a tentative D call TRBD1 (5 bases). The CDR3 sequence is 14 residues long. CDR1 is ENHRY and CDR2 is SYGVKD in the germline V gene. With 2 bases removed from V and 7 bases from J, the gap between germline ends came to 14 bases. The CDR3 sequence: CAISEPDTGGGYTF. The CDR3 nucleotides read TGTGCCATCAGTGAGCCGGACACGGGAGGTGGCTACACCTTC.

The chain links TRBV27 to TRBJ1-5; a possible D gene is TRBD1 (5 bases). Germline V gene lookup returns CDR1 MNHEY and CDR2 SMNVEV (reference sequence). The CDR3 consists of 18 residues. Between the trimmed V and J ends, which lost 5 bases and 2 bases, there was a span of 22 bases. CDR3 nucleotides: TGTGCCAGCAGTCCCTCCGGGACTAATGCATTGGGCAATCAGCCCCAGCATTTT. Translated, it gives CASSPSGTNALGNQPQHF.

This chain uses TRBV18 with TRBJ2-5; 10 bases align to TRBD2. Germline values: CDR1 KGHSH, CDR2 LQKENI. The CDR3 has 18 amino acids. V shed 0 bases, J shed 1 base, and the junction held 8 bases outside the gene matches. CDR3 residues: CASSPPGTPSGGQETQYF. In DNA, the CDR3 is TGTGCCAGCTCACCACCGGGGACGCCTAGCGGGGGCCAAGAGACCCAGTACTTC. Complete variable domain (other parts from reference TRBV18 and TRBJ2-5): NAGVMQNPRHLVRRRGQEARLRCSPMKGHSHVYWYRQLPEEGLKFMVYLQKENIIDESGMPKERFSAEFPKEGPSILRIQQVVRGDSAAYFCASSPPGTPSGGQETQYFGPGTRLLVL.

This clone was seen more than once but under ten times. CDR3 amino acids: CATSSEFGASPLHF. Here the CDR3 DNA reads TGTGCCACCAGCAGTGAATTTGGAGCTTCACCCCTCCACTTT. The rearrangement uses TRBV15 and TRBJ1-6; D remains ambiguous. V lost 3 bases and J lost 9, with 12 bases in between. Germline V gene sequence: CDR1 LNHNV, CDR2 YYDKDF (reference sequence). The CDR3 is 14 amino acids.

V and J are TRBV5-1 and TRBJ2-3, with a weak D call TRBD2 (6 bases). CDR1 is SGHRS and CDR2 is YFSETQ in the germline V gene. CDR3 length equals 15 residues. V lost 4 bases to trimming and J lost 2 bases, with 14 bases between them. CDR3 in amino acids: CASSPSGTSTDTQYF. The CDR3 DNA follows: TGCGCCAGCAGCCCTTCCGGGACTTCCACAGATACGCAGTATTTT.

V and J are TRBV3-1 (or the pseudogene TRBV3-2) and TRBJ1-5; D uncertain. CDR1 is LGHDT and CDR2 is YNNKEL in the germline V gene (reference sequence). The CDR3 sequence is 12 residues long. V was shortened by 3 bases and J by 0 bases, with 0 bases between the two germline ends. The CDR3 region has the DNA TGTGCCAGCAGCCATAGCAATCAGCCCCAGCATTTT. Its translation: CASSHSNQPQHF.

The rearrangement links TRBV2 to TRBJ2-5; no reliable D call. The CDR3 length is 15 residues. Trimming left V 3 bases short and J 2 bases short, with 13 bases between. Germline V gene sequence: CDR1 SNHLY, CDR2 FYNNEI. The CDR3 loop is CASSDGWPLQETQYF. The CDR3 DNA sequence: TGTGCCAGCAGTGATGGGTGGCCGCTACAAGAGACCCAGTACTTC. The variable domain in full, completed from reference TRBV2 and TRBJ2-5, reads EPEVTQTPSHQVTQMGQEVILRCVPISNHLYFYWYRQILGQKVEFLVSFYNNEISEKSEIFDDQFSVERPDGSNFTLKIRSTKLEDSAMYFCASSDGWPLQETQYFGPGTRLLVL.